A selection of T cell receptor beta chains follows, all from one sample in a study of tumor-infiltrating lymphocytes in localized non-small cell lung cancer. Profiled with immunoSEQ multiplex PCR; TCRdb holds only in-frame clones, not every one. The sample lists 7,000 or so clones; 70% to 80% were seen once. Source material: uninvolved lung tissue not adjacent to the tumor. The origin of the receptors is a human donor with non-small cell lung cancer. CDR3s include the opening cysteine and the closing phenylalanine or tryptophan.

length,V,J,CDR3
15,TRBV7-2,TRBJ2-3,CASSVSLGGTDTQYF
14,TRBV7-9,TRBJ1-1,CASSLRDLNTEAFF
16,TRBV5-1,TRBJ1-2,CASSFGQGRPNYGYTF
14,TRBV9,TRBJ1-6,CASSQGIYNSPLHF
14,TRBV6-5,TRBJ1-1,CASSRGGSQTEAFF
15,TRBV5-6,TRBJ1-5,CASSWGRGSGQPQHF
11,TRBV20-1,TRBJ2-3,CSARVADTQYF
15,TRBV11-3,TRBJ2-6,CASSYRGDGANVLTF
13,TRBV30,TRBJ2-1,CAWSVLGGAEQFF
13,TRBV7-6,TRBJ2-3,CASRKGVSDTQYF
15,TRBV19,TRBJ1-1,CASSLRDILNTEAFF
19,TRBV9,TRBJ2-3,CASSARGTRGGVATDTQYF
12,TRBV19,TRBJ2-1,CASWNYYNEQFF
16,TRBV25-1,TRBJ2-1,CASSEFKGGNGGEQFF
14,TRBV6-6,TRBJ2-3,CASKGGGVADTQYF
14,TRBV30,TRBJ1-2,CAWSGGGGRYGYTF
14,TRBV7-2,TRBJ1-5,CASSPHGGGQPQHF
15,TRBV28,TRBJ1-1,CASSAADRTLTEAFF
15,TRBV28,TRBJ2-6,CASSFLAIGANVLTF
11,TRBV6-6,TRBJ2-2,CASRAGGELFF
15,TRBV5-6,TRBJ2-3,CASSWGGQGTDTQYF
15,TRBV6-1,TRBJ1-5,CASSEGGGGNQPQHF
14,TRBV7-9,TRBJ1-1,CASSLTREGTEAFF
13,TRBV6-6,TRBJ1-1,CASSYSLSTEAFF
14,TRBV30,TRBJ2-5,CAWSAMDSQETQYF
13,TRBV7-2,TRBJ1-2,CASSRGDLSGYTF
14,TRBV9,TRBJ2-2,CASSRSDSSGELFF
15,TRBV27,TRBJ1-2,CASSLDRFSNYGYTF
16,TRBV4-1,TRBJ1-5,CASSQEGGRGYQPQHF
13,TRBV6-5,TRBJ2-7,CASSYSLAGVGYF
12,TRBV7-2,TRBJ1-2,CASSFPGSGLTF
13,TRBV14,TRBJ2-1,CASSQTAYNEQFF
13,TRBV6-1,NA,CASKDIRTYEQYF
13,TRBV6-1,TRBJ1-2,CASSEEAGGGYTF
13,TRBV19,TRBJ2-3,CASSIPGELTQYF
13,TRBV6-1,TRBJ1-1,CASSWDGTAEAFF
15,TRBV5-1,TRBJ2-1,CASSYPRAEDNEQFF
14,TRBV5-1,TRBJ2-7,CASSAVAGGDEQYF
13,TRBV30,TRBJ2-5,CAWSGVTQETQYF
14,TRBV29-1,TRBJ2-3,CSALGSSVTDTQYF
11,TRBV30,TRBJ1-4,CAWSSGEKLFF
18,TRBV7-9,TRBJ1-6,CASSSGTSISSYNSPLHF
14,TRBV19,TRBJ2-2,CASSGRRGTGELFF
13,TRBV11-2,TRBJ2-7,CASGGALAYEQYF
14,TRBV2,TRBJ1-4,CASSVTGSAEKLFF
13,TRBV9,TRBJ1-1,CASSDKVNTEAFF
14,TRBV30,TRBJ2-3,CAWSVGGDTDTQYF
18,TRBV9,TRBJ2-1,CASSQRIGGAGSYNEQFF
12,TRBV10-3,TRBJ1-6,CAISESVTPLHF